This entry lists 13 T cell receptor beta chains sequenced from one sample in a study of T cell responses to AZD1222 COVID-19 vaccine. Using immunoSEQ multiplex PCR, the repertoire was profiled, and TCRdb retains in-frame clones only, with some absent. This table holds just over 150,000 clones, about nine tenths found once. Specimen: peripheral blood, collected on day 0 of AZD1222 vaccination. The receptors stem from an adult in good health.

CDR3 amino acids: CATSRDAAYEQYF. The CDR3 coding sequence is TGTGCCACCAGCAGAGATGCCGCTTACGAGCAGTACTTC. The gene calls are TRBV15 and TRBJ2-7; D not resolved. The V gene's germline CDR1 is LNHNV and CDR2 YYDKDF (reference sequence). V was pared by 0 bases and J by 4 bases, with 7 bases between. This CDR3 comprises 13 residues.

This sequence joins TRBV5-1 and TRBJ2-2; no clear D. The CDR3 runs 15 residues. CDR1 and CDR2 from the germline V gene are SGHRS and YFSETQ. Trimming removed 4 bases from V and 0 bases from J, with 10 bases in between. This CDR3 is CASSIPGSNTGELFF. The CDR3 DNA sequence: TGCGCCAGCAGCATCCCCGGGTCGAACACCGGGGAGCTGTTTTTT.

This clone showed up just once. The chain employs TRBV9 and TRBJ2-2, with 10 nucleotides matching TRBD2. The CDR3 covers 16 residues. The V gene end was trimmed by 0 bases and the J gene end by 4 bases; junction bases not matched to a gene: 3. Germline V CDR1 and CDR2: SGDLS, YYNGEE. CDR3: CASSVAPSGGTGELFF. The CDR3 nucleotides are TGTGCCAGCAGCGTAGCCCCTAGCGGGGGCACCGGGGAGCTGTTTTTT. The full variable domain, in which reference TRBV9 and TRBJ2-2 provide the parts outside the CDR3, is DSGVTQTPKHLITATGQRVTLRCSPRSGDLSVYWYQQSLDQGLQFLIQYYNGEERAKGNILERFSAQQFPDLHSELNLSSLELGDSALYFCASSVAPSGGTGELFFGEGSRLTVL.

The chain links TRBV28 to TRBJ2-7; a weak D match, TRBD2 (6 bases). V was cut by 3 bases and J by 0 bases, with 15 bases left in between. Germline V CDR1 and CDR2: MDHEN, SYDVKM. CDR3 size: 16 residues. The CDR3 protein is CASSFMRRGNSYEQYF. The CDR3 DNA reads as TGTGCCAGCAGTTTTATGAGACGGGGGAACTCCTACGAGCAGTACTTC.

CDR3 in DNA: TGTGCCAGTAGTCCGCGGGACAGAGACAATGAGCAGTTCTTC. Its translation: CASSPRDRDNEQFF. The chain joins TRBV19 to TRBJ2-1; the D gene is possibly TRBD1 (7 bases). CDR3 length equals 14 residues. Germline V lookup: CDR1 LNHDA, CDR2 SQIVND (reference sequence). V lost 5 bases to trimming and J lost 5 bases, with 13 bases between them.

This chain uses TRBV29-1 with TRBJ1-2, with 7 bases matching TRBD1. Germline V gene data show CDR1 as SQVTM and CDR2 as ANQGSEA. CDR3 length: 15 residues. Unmatched junction bases numbered 9, after V lost 5 bases and J lost 0 bases. For the CDR3, the DNA is TGCAGCGTTCGGGACAGAGAGACCACTAACTATGGCTACACCTTC. This codes for CSVRDRETTNYGYTF.

The CDR3 DNA follows: TGCGCCAGCAGCCCCGGGACTAGCGGGCGTGAGACCCAGTACTTC. Amino acid sequence: CASSPGTSGRETQYF. The rearrangement uses TRBV5-1 and TRBJ2-5; the match to TRBD2 covers 12 bases. J was trimmed by 5 bases and V by 4 bases; bases with no gene match: 6. The CDR3 has 15 residues. The V gene's germline CDR1 is SGHRS and CDR2 YFSETQ.

The genes are TRBV10-3 and TRBJ1-1; no clear D. Germline loops: CDR1 ENHRY, CDR2 SYGVKD. CDR3 length equals 14 residues. V was pared by 3 bases and J by 1 base, with 9 bases between. Here the CDR3 reads CAISDRAGNTEAFF. In DNA form, the CDR3 reads TGTGCCATCAGTGATCGGGCGGGGAACACTGAAGCTTTCTTT.

The genes are TRBV14 and TRBJ2-1; unclear D gene. The CDR3 has 15 residues. From germline, CDR1 is SGHDN and CDR2 FVKESK. V was shortened by 3 bases and J by 0 bases, with 9 bases between the two germline ends. The CDR3 reads CASSQELSSYNEQFF. The CDR3 coding sequence is TGTGCCAGCAGCCAGGAACTTAGCTCCTACAATGAGCAGTTCTTC.

J is TRBJ2-2 and V is TRBV27; no definite D call. This CDR3 has 13 amino acids. CDR1 MNHEY and CDR2 SMNVEV come from the germline V gene (reference sequence). The V end was cut by 4 bases, the J end by 5 bases, with 8 bases between. The chain's CDR3 is CASSSRTTGELFF. CDR3 in DNA: TGTGCCAGCAGTTCTAGAACTACCGGGGAGCTGTTTTTT.

This clone was counted a few times. The CDR3 protein is CASSFGGVDTGELFF. The CDR3 DNA reads TGTGCCAGCAGTTTTGGGGGAGTGGACACCGGGGAGCTGTTTTTT. The chain combines TRBV27 with TRBJ2-2; either TRBD1 or TRBD2 may fit D (5 bases each). V was trimmed by 3 bases and J by 3 bases, leaving 11 bases between them. Germline values: CDR1 MNHEY, CDR2 SMNVEV (reference sequence). The length of the CDR3 is 15 residues.

This clone was counted a single time. The chain uses TRBV15 and TRBJ2-7; unclear D gene. Germline values: CDR1 LNHNV, CDR2 YYDKDF (reference sequence). V lost 0 bases to trimming and J lost 4 bases, with 7 bases between them. The CDR3 sequence is 13 residues long. In DNA form, the CDR3 reads TGTGCCACCAGCAGAGATCCCGAATACGAGCAGTACTTC. It codes for CATSRDPEYEQYF.

The chain recombines TRBV21-1 with TRBJ2-7. TRBV21-1 is classified as a pseudogene. The CDR3 has 19 residues. The CDR3 coding sequence is TGTGCCAGCAGCAAAGGAAGAATCACCCGGGGACGGAAGACCTACGAGCAGTACTTC. It encodes CASSKGRITRGRKTYEQYF.